The 18 T cell receptor beta chains below come from one sample, sequenced in a study of blood T cells in healthy people across ages. PCR was performed a second time for about 7 to 12 cycles using a sample-barcoded 5' primer and a J-beta primer mix. One entry per CDR3 protein, called by TCRdb with MiXCR from the 5' RACE reads. The sample includes approximately 960,000 distinct CDR3 sequences, 25% to 35% of them seen just once. These data also featured in a second study, about T cells of mothers and their children.

The specimen sequenced was blood. The receptors derive from a woman aged 40 to 50 in good health.

The CDR3 DNA is TGTGCCAGCAGCCCCCGGGAGGGCGGCACTGAAGCTTTCTTT. Protein product: CASSPREGGTEAFF. The V call is TRBV7-6, the J call TRBJ1-1; D unclear. Germline V gene sequence: CDR1 SGHVS, CDR2 FNYEAQ. The CDR3 is 14 amino acids. V gave up 5 bases and J gave up 4 bases, with 14 bases separating them.

This clonotype was seen repeatedly, ten times or more. In DNA form, the CDR3 reads TGTGCCATCAGCCCGGGTTCCTACGAGCAGTACTTC. It encodes CAISPGSYEQYF. J is TRBJ2-7 and V is TRBV10-3, with no clear D. The CDR3 sequence is 12 residues long. The germline V and J ends were trimmed by 6 bases and 1 base, with 7 bases remaining between them. Germline CDR1 ENHRY, CDR2 SYGVKD.

This clonotype was counted a few times. The V and J genes are TRBV12-3 or TRBV12-4 and TRBJ2-7; 9 positions match TRBD1. This CDR3 is 16 amino acids long. The trim removed 7 bases at V and 3 bases at J, leaving 13 bases unmatched. Here the CDR3 DNA reads TGTGCCAGCACCCCCGGGGCGACAGGGGGAGTCTACGAGCAGTACTTC. Its translation: CASTPGATGGVYEQYF.

As regards this clonotype: One junction end disagrees with the germline gene, perhaps due to a read error. This chain uses TRBV6-2 or TRBV6-3 with TRBJ1-5, with a possible D match to TRBD1 (5 bases). This CDR3 is 16 amino acids long. Germline lookup yields CDR1 MNHEY and CDR2 SVGEGT. This chain's CDR3 is CACSYDGAGSNQPQHF. The DNA of the CDR3 is TGTGCCTGCAGTTATGATGGGGCAGGTAGCAATCAGCCCCAGCATTTT.

The genes are TRBV5-5 and TRBJ2-3; possible D gene TRBD1, 6 bases. V was pared by 4 bases and J by 5 bases, with 11 bases between. Per germline, CDR1 SGHKS and CDR2 YYEKEE (reference sequence). This CDR3 is 13 amino acids long. The CDR3 spells CASSPVRGDTQYF. The CDR3 DNA follows: TGTGCCAGCAGCCCAGTCAGGGGAGATACGCAGTATTTT.

The chain has TRBV12-3 or TRBV12-4 and TRBJ1-1, with D tentatively TRBD1 (5 bases). Trimming stripped 5 bases from V and 8 bases from J, with 9 bases between. The CDR3 contains 11 residues. The CDR3 sequence is CASSRGGEAFF. CDR3 DNA: TGTGCCAGCAGTCGGGGGGGAGAAGCTTTCTTT.

The genes are TRBV6-1 and TRBJ2-5, with D possibly TRBD2 on 5 matching bases. The J call may be in error: the DNA end matches TRBJ2-7 better. The CDR3 consists of 12 residues. The germline gives CDR1 MNHNS, CDR2 SASEGT. The CDR3 bases are TGTGCCAGCACGGCGGACTTCAACGAGCAGTACTTC. Translated: CASTADFNEQYF.

This clonotype was detected a few times. The CDR3, as DNA: TGTGCCAGCTCACCAACGGACAGAGAAGCTTTCTTT. Translated: CASSPTDREAFF. The chain uses TRBV18 and TRBJ1-1, with a weak D call TRBD1 (6 bases). Trimming left V 2 bases short and J 8 bases short, with 9 bases between. This CDR3 contains 12 residues. Germline V CDR1 and CDR2: KGHSH, LQKENI. The full variable domain, with the rest looked up from reference TRBV18 and TRBJ1-1, is NAGVMQNPRHLVRRRGQEARLRCSPMKGHSHVYWYRQLPEEGLKFMVYLQKENIIDESGMPKERFSAEFPKEGPSILRIQQVVRGDSAAYFCASSPTDREAFFGQGTRLTVV.

V usage is TRBV11-2 and J usage is TRBJ2-7, with D possibly TRBD2 on 7 matching bases. Germline V CDR1 and CDR2: SGHAT, FQNNGV. V was clipped by 5 bases and J by 7 bases, with 33 bases between them. This CDR3 spans 19 amino acids. CDR3 amino acids: CASSAIRLTGGRSYNEQYF. The CDR3 coding sequence is TGTGCCAGCAGCGCCATTAGATTAACGGGGGGCCGGTCCTACAATGAGCAGTACTTC.

For this clonotype: The junction differs from germline at one of its ends, possibly a read error. This rearrangement joins TRBV15 to TRBJ2-1; TRBD1 is a possible D gene (6 bases). The CDR3 has 17 amino acids. Germline V gene data show CDR1 as LNHNV and CDR2 as YYDKDF (reference sequence). The CDR3 reads CTTSRAHRVLSYNEQFF. The DNA of the CDR3 is TGTACCACCAGCAGAGCCCACAGGGTCCTCTCCTACAATGAGCAGTTCTTC.

This clonotype has a single count. The CDR3 DNA reads TGCAGTGCTAGTTTCGGGGGAACGGGGTATGGCTACACCTTC. Translated: CSASFGGTGYGYTF. J is TRBJ1-2 and V is TRBV20-1; possibly TRBD1 for D (5 bases). The CDR3 spans 14 residues. Trimming took off 3 bases at V and 5 bases at J, with 16 bases between the two ends. Germline V gene data show CDR1 as DFQATT and CDR2 as SNEGSKA (reference sequence).

Comments on this clonotype: Being one base from a much bigger clone, this may be a read error. The chain links TRBV7-2 to TRBJ2-7; TRBD1 matches 8 bases. The CDR3 consists of 14 residues. V lost 5 bases, J lost 9 bases, and 12 bases stayed unmatched. The germline V gene has CDR1 SGHTA and CDR2 FQGNSA. DNA for the CDR3: TGTGCCAGCAGCCGACAGGACAGGGCCCACGTGCAGTACTTC. Its protein product is CASSRQDRAHVQYF.

The chain has TRBV27 and TRBJ2-5, with D perhaps matching TRBD2 (6 bases). The CDR3 has 14 residues. CDR1 is MNHEY and CDR2 is SMNVEV in the germline V gene (reference sequence). V shed 3 bases and J shed 6 bases, with 14 bases lying between them. CDR3 amino acids: CASSLGLWQKTQYF. Written as DNA, the CDR3 is TGTGCCAGCAGTTTGGGACTGTGGCAGAAGACCCAGTACTTC.

As regards this clonotype: One end of the junction does not line up with germline, which may come from a read error. This rearrangement joins TRBV5-1 to TRBJ2-7; D remains unclear. Germline V gene lookup returns CDR1 SGHRS and CDR2 YFSETQ. The CDR3 has 13 amino acids. The CDR3 DNA reads TGCGTCAGCAGCTTGGACGGTGTGGGAGAGCAGTACTTC. Its protein product is CVSSLDGVGEQYF.

This clonotype occurred a few times. The chain combines TRBV2 with TRBJ2-1; 11 positions match TRBD2. The germline gives CDR1 SNHLY, CDR2 FYNNEI. J gave up 7 bases and V 7 bases, and 9 bases lay outside the gene matches. The CDR3 runs to 15 residues. In DNA, the CDR3 is TGTGCCAGCAAGGAGGGTAGCGGGGGGGAAAATGAGCAGTTCTTC. Protein product: CASKEGSGGENEQFF.

This clonotype was seen more than once but under ten times. The V call is TRBV12-3 or TRBV12-4, the J call TRBJ2-1; 8 positions agree with TRBD2. The trim removed 5 bases at V and 7 bases at J, leaving 10 bases unmatched. CDR3 length equals 15 residues. In DNA, the CDR3 is TGTGCCAGCAGTCCACCTACGGGGGGGATGAATGAGCAGTTCTTC. Its protein product is CASSPPTGGMNEQFF.

J is TRBJ2-7 and V is TRBV7-2, with D hard to call. The V gene's germline CDR1 is SGHTA and CDR2 FQGNSA. Trimming stripped 4 bases from V and 1 base from J, with 11 bases between. The CDR3 has 14 amino acids. CDR3 sequence (DNA): TGTGCCAGCAGCTCCGACACCTCATCCTACGAGCAGTACTTC. Its translation is CASSSDTSSYEQYF.

The sample holds many counts of this clonotype. The CDR3 nucleotides are TGTGCCAGCAGCGCTCCAGGAGGCGAGCAGTACTTC. Translated: CASSAPGGEQYF. This chain links TRBV6-6 with TRBJ2-7; D is perhaps TRBD2 (5 bases). The CDR3 covers 12 residues. Germline loops: CDR1 MNHNY, CDR2 SVGAGI (reference sequence). V was cut by 6 bases and J by 6 bases, with 12 bases left in between.